This section outlines one T cell receptor (beta chain) sequence together with its context. Because the CDR3 is missing its conserved closing phenylalanine or tryptophan, this is likely a read error. With a J-beta primer mix and a sample-barcoded 5' primer, a second PCR ran 7 to 11 cycles. A template-switch adaptor containing 12 random nucleotides labeled each cDNA molecule. TCRdb re-analysed the 5' RACE reads in MiXCR, keeping a single row per CDR3 protein. The data contain hundreds of thousands of distinct CDR3 sequences, roughly 25% of them singletons. This sample stems from a study of blood T cells in healthy people across ages. The CDR3 spans 16 residues. V was cut by 3 bases and J by 5 bases, with 16 bases left in between. Looked up from germline, CDR1 is SEHNR and CDR2 is FQNEAQ (reference sequence). These data were likewise used in another study, on T cells of mothers and their children. That investigation notes: The donors comprised more than 5 children and their three healthy Caucasian mothers.

The sample taken for sequencing was blood. This chain links TRBV7-9 with TRBJ2-2, with D uncertain. This TCR was sampled from a boy aged 5 to 17 in good health. The CDR3 coding sequence is TGTGCCAGCAGCTTGTATTACTCCGGCGGAACCGGGGAGCTGTTTTTA. It specifies CASSLYYSGGTGELFL.